The 30 T cell receptor beta chains reported below all come from one sample, sequenced in a study of blood T cells in healthy people across ages (dated by TCRdb to 2015 to 2017). To prepare the library, 5' RACE was applied. TCRdb shows the sequencer as Illumina HiSeq 2500. A second roughly 7 to 11 cycle PCR used a sample-barcoded 5' primer and a J-beta primer mix. TCRdb reran the public reads through fastp at Q25 and MiXCR, keeping productive beta chains. Merged by CDR3 protein, the rows form single entries marked with the most common genes and DNA. The sample data list some 1,500,000 distinct CDR3 sequences, and roughly two fifths of these were observed just once. The ten largest make up just over 4% of the sample. The sequenced sample consisted of blood. These receptors originate from a young woman in good health.

V and J are TRBV6-5 and TRBJ1-5, with D hard to call. V shed 11 bases and J shed 1 base, with 18 bases lying between them. Looked up from germline, CDR1 is MNHEY and CDR2 is SVGAGI. This CDR3 is built from 15 residues. CDR3 protein: CASLVSRGSNQPQHF. In DNA, the CDR3 is TGTGCCTCCCTGGTGTCTCGCGGGAGCAATCAGCCCCAGCATTTT.

V usage is TRBV6-5 and J usage is TRBJ1-6; 8 bases line up with TRBD1. CDR1 is MNHEY and CDR2 is SVGAGI in the germline V gene. Trimming removed 2 bases from V and 7 bases from J; junction bases left unmatched: 4. This CDR3 comprises 15 residues. Here the CDR3 reads CASSYMGTGNSPLHF. The CDR3 DNA sequence: TGTGCCAGCAGTTACATGGGGACAGGCAATTCACCCCTCCACTTT.

The gene calls are TRBV6-6 and TRBJ2-3, with D possibly matching TRBD2 (6 bases). The CDR3 loop spans 10 amino acids. V was clipped by 6 bases and J by 10 bases, with 8 bases between them. Germline CDR1 MNHNY, CDR2 SVGAGI (reference sequence). CDR3 DNA sequence: TGTGCCAGCAGAGGGACTGCGCAGTATTTT. Its translation is CASRGTAQYF.

The chain couples TRBV29-1 to TRBJ2-7, with TRBD2 identical over 13 bases. In germline, CDR1 is SQVTM, CDR2 ANQGSEA. Trimming at V came to 6 bases and at J to 7 bases, leaving 9 bases not matched to a gene. The CDR3 has 14 residues. The CDR3 DNA is TGCAGCGTGGGGGGACTAGCGGGGTGGAATGAGCAGTACTTC. Translated: CSVGGLAGWNEQYF.

A remark on this clonotype: The junction does not match germline at one end; this may be a read error. This chain joins TRBV7-6 and TRBJ2-6, with a tentative D call TRBD1 (6 bases). Germline V gene sequence: CDR1 SGHVS, CDR2 FNYEAQ. The CDR3 is 17 residues long. The CDR3 region has the DNA TGTGCCAGCAGCTTACTGGACAGACCCTCTGGGGCCGACGTCCTGACTTTC. Its translation is CASSLLDRPSGADVLTF.

This clonotype showed up just a few times. This chain uses TRBV9 with TRBJ2-7; D is ambiguous. Germline assignment: CDR1 SGDLS and CDR2 YYNGEE. Trimming took off 0 bases at V and 2 bases at J, with 9 bases between the two ends. This CDR3 is built from 14 residues. The DNA for the CDR3 is TGTGCCAGCAGCGTAGGCGGCACCGCCTACGAGCAGTACTTC. This translates into CASSVGGTAYEQYF.

This clonotype was detected a few times. The chain couples TRBV6-2 or TRBV6-3 to TRBJ2-1; 10 bases are shared with TRBD2. The CDR3 is made up of 15 amino acids. V was clipped by 5 bases and J by 4 bases; unmatched bases: 5. The germline V gene encodes CDR1 MNHEY and CDR2 SVGEGT. CDR3 nucleotide sequence: TGTGCCAGCAGTACTAGCGGGAAAAGGTACAATGAGCAGTTCTTC. Protein sequence: CASSTSGKRYNEQFF.

This clonotype appeared a few times. The J gene is TRBJ1-6, the V gene TRBV7-2, with D possibly matching TRBD1 (5 bases). The CDR3 is made up of 15 amino acids. Between the trimmed V and J ends, which lost 1 base and 7 bases, there was a span of 11 bases. Germline V CDR1 and CDR2: SGHTA, FQGNSA. CDR3 bases: TGTGCCAGCAGCTTAGTGCGGGGCGGAAATTCACCCCTCCACTTT. Protein: CASSLVRGGNSPLHF.

The rearrangement uses TRBV4-3 and TRBJ1-2, with D possibly being TRBD1 (5 bases). Germline CDR1 and CDR2: LGHNA and YSLEER. V was cut by 0 bases and J by 7 bases, with 9 bases left in between. The CDR3 has 13 amino acids. The CDR3 DNA is TGCGCCAGCAGCCAAGACAGGGCCGGTGGCTACACCTTC. Its protein product is CASSQDRAGGYTF.

This clonotype was seen more than once but under ten times. A read error may account for a junction end that differs from germline. The gene calls are TRBV20-1 and TRBJ2-1, with D possibly being TRBD2 (5 bases). Germline loops: CDR1 DFQATT, CDR2 SNEGSKA (reference sequence). The CDR3 runs 12 residues. In nucleotides, the CDR3 is TGCAGTCCTAGAGGGATTAGAAATGAGCAGTTCTTC. This sequence encodes CSPRGIRNEQFF.

The V call is TRBV14, the J call TRBJ2-5; 10 bases map to TRBD2. Germline CDR1 is SGHDN and CDR2 is FVKESK. Losses at the gene ends were 1 base for V and 7 bases for J; bases not matched to a gene: 6. The CDR3 is made up of 15 amino acids. In DNA, the CDR3 is TGTGCCAGCAGCCAAGGGGGGACTAGCGTCCGGACCCAGTACTTC. Translated: CASSQGGTSVRTQYF. Full variable domain (outside the CDR3, taken from reference TRBV14 and TRBJ2-5): EAGVTQFPSHSVIEKGQTVTLRCDPISGHDNLYWYRRVMGKEIKFLLHFVKESKQDESGMPNNRFLAERTGGTYSTLKVQPAELEDSGVYFCASSQGGTSVRTQYFGPGTRLLVL.

This clonotype occurred a few times. CDR3 DNA: TGCAGTGCTAGTATCCGACAGGAATTTAACTATGGCTACACCTTC. It specifies CSASIRQEFNYGYTF. The chain joins TRBV20-1 to TRBJ1-2; D is possibly TRBD1 (6 bases). The CDR3 has 15 residues. V gave up 3 bases and J gave up 1 base, with 15 bases separating them. Germline assignment: CDR1 DFQATT and CDR2 SNEGSKA (reference sequence).

This sequence joins TRBV3-1 and TRBJ2-7, with no clear D. V shed 2 bases and J shed 8 bases, with 7 bases lying between them. Germline V gene lookup returns CDR1 LGHDT and CDR2 YNNKEL (reference sequence). The CDR3 is 11 amino acids. CDR3 sequence reads: CASSQTVKQYF. CDR3 coding DNA: TGTGCCAGCAGCCAAACCGTCAAGCAGTACTTC.

This clonotype has just a few counts. The chain is built from TRBV20-1 and TRBJ1-4, with D possibly matching TRBD1 (5 bases). Germline V lookup: CDR1 DFQATT, CDR2 SNEGSKA (reference sequence). CDR3 length: 14 residues. V dropped 0 bases and J dropped 8 bases, with 13 bases sitting between them. The chain's CDR3 is CSARDLGQGEKLFF. The CDR3 coding sequence is TGCAGTGCTAGAGATTTAGGCCAGGGAGAAAAACTGTTTTTT.

A note on this clonotype: One end of the junction is discordant with germline, which a read error may explain. This chain links TRBV27 with TRBJ1-5; TRBD1 matches at 7 bases. Germline V lookup: CDR1 MNHEY, CDR2 SMNVEV (reference sequence). This CDR3 region has 14 residues. The CDR3 region is CASSFRGSNQPRHF. CDR3 sequence (DNA): TGTGCCAGCAGTTTCAGGGGGAGCAATCAGCCCCGGCATTTT.

The genes are TRBV7-3 and TRBJ1-1, with D uncertain. This CDR3 has 14 residues. CDR1 and CDR2 (germline): SGHTA, FQGTGA. V was clipped by 4 bases and J by 1 base, with 10 bases between them. The CDR3 here is CASSSYPGNTEAFF. Written as DNA, the CDR3 is TGTGCCAGCAGCTCCTATCCAGGGAACACTGAAGCTTTCTTT.

This clonotype has more than one count but fewer than ten. V gene TRBV11-2 combines with J gene TRBJ2-3; 13 positions match TRBD2. The CDR3 length is 17 residues. In germline, CDR1 is SGHAT, CDR2 FQNNGV. Trimming took 3 bases from V and 2 from J; bases not matched to a gene: 5. The CDR3 sequence is CASSFRTSGSPTDTQYF. The CDR3 nucleotides read TGTGCCAGCAGCTTTCGGACTAGCGGGAGCCCCACAGATACGCAGTATTTT.

The genes are TRBV27 and TRBJ2-7; D may be TRBD1 or TRBD2 (5 bases each). Trimming stripped 5 bases from V and 3 bases from J, with 20 bases between. Germline V gene sequence: CDR1 MNHEY, CDR2 SMNVEV (reference sequence). This CDR3 region has 16 residues. CDR3 sequence reads: CASSREEGAALYEQYF. CDR3 DNA sequence: TGTGCCAGCAGTCGGGAAGAAGGGGCCGCCCTCTACGAGCAGTACTTC.

The genes are TRBV2 and TRBJ1-1; D perhaps matches TRBD1 (5 bases). The CDR3 length is 12 residues. CDR1 and CDR2 (germline): SNHLY, FYNNEI. Trimming took off 11 bases at V and 3 bases at J, with 13 bases between the two ends. CDR3 residues: CAEQWGDTEAFF. Here the CDR3 DNA reads TGTGCCGAGCAATGGGGGGACACTGAAGCTTTCTTT.

V is TRBV20-1 and J is TRBJ1-1; a weak D match, TRBD1 (6 bases). Germline V CDR1 and CDR2: DFQATT, SNEGSKA (reference sequence). This CDR3 contains 11 residues. The V gene lost 6 bases and the J gene lost 3 bases, with 8 bases spanning the gap. The CDR3 sequence: CSAQGHTEAFF. The DNA for the CDR3 is TGCAGTGCGCAGGGGCACACTGAAGCTTTCTTT.

The genes are TRBV29-1 and TRBJ1-1; D might be TRBD1 (6 bases). Germline values: CDR1 SQVTM, CDR2 ANQGSEA. V was pared by 2 bases and J by 2 bases, with 12 bases between. This CDR3 is 14 amino acids long. The CDR3: CSVERGGENTEAFF. In DNA form, the CDR3 reads TGCAGCGTTGAACGTGGGGGCGAAAACACTGAAGCTTTCTTT.

The CDR3 protein is CASRGTRNTGELFF. CDR3 coding DNA: TGTGCCAGCAGGGGGACAAGGAACACCGGGGAGCTGTTTTTT. V gene TRBV12-3 or TRBV12-4 combines with J gene TRBJ2-2, with TRBD1 as a possible D gene (6 bases). The CDR3 sequence is 14 residues long. Trimming removed 6 bases at V and 1 base at J, with 9 bases between.

This chain uses TRBV6-7 with TRBJ1-1; maybe TRBD1 (6 bases). TRBV6-7 is an ORF; its function is uncertain. The ends were cut back, 8 bases at V and 4 bases at J, with 8 bases in the middle. This CDR3 has 11 residues. The CDR3 DNA reads as TGTGCCAGCTCAGGGGCCACTGAAGCTTTCTTT. Translated, it gives CASSGATEAFF.

This chain links TRBV6-6 with TRBJ2-1; D gene unclear. V dropped 11 bases and J dropped 0 bases, with 11 bases sitting between them. The germline gives CDR1 MNHNY, CDR2 SVGAGI (reference sequence). There are 13 residues in the CDR3. The CDR3 region has the DNA TGTGCCGCTGGACCCCGCTCCTACAATGAGCAGTTCTTC. Residues: CAAGPRSYNEQFF.

V and J are TRBV6-1 and TRBJ1-6; D unresolved. CDR3 length: 16 residues. Germline lookup yields CDR1 MNHNS and CDR2 SASEGT. V gave up 0 bases and J gave up 7 bases, with 13 bases separating them. CDR3 bases: TGTGCCAGCAGTGAAGCGAGCTGGTGGAAGAATTCACCCCTCCACTTT. It translates to CASSEASWWKNSPLHF.

The chain uses TRBV29-1 and TRBJ2-1, with 7 bases aligning to TRBD2. Germline V lookup: CDR1 SQVTM, CDR2 ANQGSEA. This CDR3 comprises 15 residues. Trimming removed 3 bases from V and 0 bases from J; junction bases left unmatched: 5. The CDR3 loop reads CSVDRLADSYNEQFF. The CDR3 coding sequence is TGCAGCGTTGATCGACTAGCCGACTCCTACAATGAGCAGTTCTTC.

This clonotype was detected only a few times. V and J are TRBV4-2 and TRBJ2-1; possibly TRBD1 or TRBD2 for D (6 bases each). Germline V CDR1 and CDR2: LGHNA, YNFKEQ. The CDR3 has 15 residues. V was trimmed by 2 bases and J by 4 bases, leaving 12 bases between them. The CDR3 coding sequence is TGTGCCAGCAGCCAACCGGGGGCGGGATACAATGAGCAGTTCTTC. It specifies CASSQPGAGYNEQFF.

The chain joins TRBV18 to TRBJ2-7; D not certain. Trimming shortened V by 2 bases and J by 5 bases, and 16 bases separated the two germline ends. This CDR3 is 15 amino acids long. The germline CDR1 and CDR2 sequences are KGHSH and LQKENI. This CDR3 reads CASSPRRSEAHEQYF. In DNA, the CDR3 is TGTGCCAGCTCACCAAGACGGTCCGAAGCCCACGAGCAGTACTTC.

The chain employs TRBV10-3 and TRBJ1-6; D is unresolved. Per the germline V gene, CDR1 is ENHRY and CDR2 is SYGVKD. Trimming shortened V by 6 bases and J by 5 bases, and 5 bases separated the two germline ends. CDR3 size: 12 residues. CDR3 protein: CAISGHNSPLHF. CDR3 nucleotide sequence: TGTGCCATCAGCGGCCATAATTCACCCCTCCACTTT.

The CDR3 DNA reads TGTGCCAGCAGCACAGAGGGGGGGACTAGTGGAGAGACCCAGTACTTC. Translating gives CASSTEGGTSGETQYF. This chain links TRBV9 with TRBJ2-5; 8 bases agree with TRBD2. Germline V gives CDR1 SGDLS, CDR2 YYNGEE. V dropped 4 bases and J dropped 4; count of bases not matched to a gene: 12. This CDR3 has 16 residues.